The clone carrying this T cell receptor (beta chain) was detected ten times or more. Antigen unknown. TCRbeta library construction was performed incorporating unique molecular identifiers. A single record per CDR3 protein comes from TCRdb applying MiXCR to the PCR reads. Of more than 400,000 distinct CDR3 sequences in the sample, about an eighth were seen once. V dropped 6 bases and J dropped 3; count of bases not matched to a gene: 8. Germline loops: CDR1 SQVTM, CDR2 ANQGSEA. The CDR3 is made up of 13 amino acids. This entry belongs to a study of T-cell reconstitution after alpha-beta-depleted transplantation in children. Findings of the study overall: Reportedly, roughly two months post-transplant, alpha-beta T cells arose from several hundred expanded graft clones. The study traced high day-60 TCRbeta diversity in some patients to surviving recipient T cells and thymic progenitors. One year after transplant, T-cell counts and diversity came mostly from newly produced T cells.

The sequence was collected from a female patient under 10 years old who had a stem cell transplant for aplastic anemia, so the T cells may come from the graft donor. The chain has TRBV29-1 and TRBJ2-7; 7 bases match TRBD2. The specimen was PBMCs, mostly from graft donor cells, collected 180 days after TCRalphabeta/CD19-depleted stem cell transplant. The CDR3 coding sequence is TGCAGCGTGTACGGGGAGGGTTTCTACGAGCAGTACTTC. It specifies CSVYGEGFYEQYF.